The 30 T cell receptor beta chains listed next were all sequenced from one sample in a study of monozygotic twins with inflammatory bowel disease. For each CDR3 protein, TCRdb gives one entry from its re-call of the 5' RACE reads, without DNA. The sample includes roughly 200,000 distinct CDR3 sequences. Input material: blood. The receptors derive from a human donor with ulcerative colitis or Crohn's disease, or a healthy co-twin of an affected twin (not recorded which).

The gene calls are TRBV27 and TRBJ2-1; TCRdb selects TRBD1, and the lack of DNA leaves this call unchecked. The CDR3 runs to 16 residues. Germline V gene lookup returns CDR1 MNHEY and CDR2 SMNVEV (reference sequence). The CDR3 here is CASNLNRVGSYNEQFF.

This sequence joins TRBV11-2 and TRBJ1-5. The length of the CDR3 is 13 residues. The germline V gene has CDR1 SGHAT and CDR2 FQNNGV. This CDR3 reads CASSLEERQPQHF.

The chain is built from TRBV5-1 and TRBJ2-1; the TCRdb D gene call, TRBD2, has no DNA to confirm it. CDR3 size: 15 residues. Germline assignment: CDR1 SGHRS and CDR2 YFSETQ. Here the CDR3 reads CASSLWASGGTEQFF.

CDR3 sequence: CASSPLARGLANYGYTF. The chain uses TRBV5-6 and TRBJ1-2. From germline, CDR1 is SGHDT and CDR2 YYEEEE. The CDR3 is made up of 17 amino acids.

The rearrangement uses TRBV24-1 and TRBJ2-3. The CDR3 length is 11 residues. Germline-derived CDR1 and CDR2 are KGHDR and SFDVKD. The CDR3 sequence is CATAAEDTQYF.

CDR3 residues: CASSLFSGQEGYTF. This rearrangement joins TRBV12-3 or TRBV12-4 to TRBJ1-2; with no DNA, the TCRdb D assignment of TRBD1 cannot be verified. The CDR3 is made up of 14 amino acids.

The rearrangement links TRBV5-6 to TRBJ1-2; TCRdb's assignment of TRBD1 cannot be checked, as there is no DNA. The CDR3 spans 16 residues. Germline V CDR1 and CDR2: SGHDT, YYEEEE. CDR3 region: CASSAPRGLDDYGYTF.

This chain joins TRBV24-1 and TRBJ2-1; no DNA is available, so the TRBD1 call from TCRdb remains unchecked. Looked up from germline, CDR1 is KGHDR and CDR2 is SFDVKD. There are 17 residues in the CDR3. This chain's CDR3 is CATSDPRGGGSYNEQFF.

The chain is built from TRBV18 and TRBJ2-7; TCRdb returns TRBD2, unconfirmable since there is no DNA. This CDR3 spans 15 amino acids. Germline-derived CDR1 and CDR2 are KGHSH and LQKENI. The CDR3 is CASSPAGGPLYEQYF. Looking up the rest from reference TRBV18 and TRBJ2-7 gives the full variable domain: NAGVMQNPRHLVRRRGQEARLRCSPMKGHSHVYWYRQLPEEGLKFMVYLQKENIIDESGMPKERFSAEFPKEGPSILRIQQVVRGDSAAYFCASSPAGGPLYEQYFGPGTRLTVT.

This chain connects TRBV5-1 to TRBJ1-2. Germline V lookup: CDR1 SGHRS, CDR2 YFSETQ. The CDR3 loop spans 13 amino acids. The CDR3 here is CASSLSTSDGYTF.

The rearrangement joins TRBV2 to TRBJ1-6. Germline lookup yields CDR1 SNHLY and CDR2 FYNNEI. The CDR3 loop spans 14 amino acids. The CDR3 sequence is CASLITWVNSPLHF.

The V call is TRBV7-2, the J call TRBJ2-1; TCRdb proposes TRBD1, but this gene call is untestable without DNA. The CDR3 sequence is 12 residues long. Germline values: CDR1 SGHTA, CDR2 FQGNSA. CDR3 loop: CASSRDRGEQFF.

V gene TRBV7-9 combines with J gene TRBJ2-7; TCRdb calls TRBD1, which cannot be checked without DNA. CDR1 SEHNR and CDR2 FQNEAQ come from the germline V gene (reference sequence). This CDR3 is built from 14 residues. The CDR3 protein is CASSSPAATYEQYF.

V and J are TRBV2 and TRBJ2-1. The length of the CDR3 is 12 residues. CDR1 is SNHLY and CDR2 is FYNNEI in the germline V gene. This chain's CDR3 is CASILGFSEQFF.

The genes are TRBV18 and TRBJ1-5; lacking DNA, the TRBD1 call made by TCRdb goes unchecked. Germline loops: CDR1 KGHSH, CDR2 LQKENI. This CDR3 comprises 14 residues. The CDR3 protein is CASSLGTFDQPQHF.

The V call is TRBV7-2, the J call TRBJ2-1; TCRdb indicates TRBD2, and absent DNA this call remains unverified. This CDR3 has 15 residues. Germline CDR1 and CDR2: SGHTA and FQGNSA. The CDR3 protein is CASSPDAPGGNEQFF.

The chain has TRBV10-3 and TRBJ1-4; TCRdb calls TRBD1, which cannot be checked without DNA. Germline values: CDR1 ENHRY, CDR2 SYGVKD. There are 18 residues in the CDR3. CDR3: CAISESTLVTRQLEKLFF.

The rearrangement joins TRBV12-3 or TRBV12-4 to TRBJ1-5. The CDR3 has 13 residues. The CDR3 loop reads CASSLGFNQPQHF.

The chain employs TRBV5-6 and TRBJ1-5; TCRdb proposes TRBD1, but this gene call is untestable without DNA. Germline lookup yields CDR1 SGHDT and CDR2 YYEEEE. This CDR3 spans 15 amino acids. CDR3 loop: CASSLVGGTEQPQHF.

The CDR3 sequence: CSAEDGNQPQHF. The genes are TRBV20-1 and TRBJ1-5. The CDR3 is made up of 12 amino acids. The germline V gene encodes CDR1 DFQATT and CDR2 SNEGSKA (reference sequence).

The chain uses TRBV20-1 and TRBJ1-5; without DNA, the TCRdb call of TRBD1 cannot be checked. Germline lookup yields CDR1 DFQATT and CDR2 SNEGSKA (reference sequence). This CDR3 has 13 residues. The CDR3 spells CSAQRDRTQPQHF.

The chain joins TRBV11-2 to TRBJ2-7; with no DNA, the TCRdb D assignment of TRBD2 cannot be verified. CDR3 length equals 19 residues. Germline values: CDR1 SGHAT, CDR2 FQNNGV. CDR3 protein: CASSLKGTSGVSWNYEQYF.

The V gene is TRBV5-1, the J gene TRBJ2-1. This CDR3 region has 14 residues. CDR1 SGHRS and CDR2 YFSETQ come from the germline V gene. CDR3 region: CASSLYVSGHEQFF.

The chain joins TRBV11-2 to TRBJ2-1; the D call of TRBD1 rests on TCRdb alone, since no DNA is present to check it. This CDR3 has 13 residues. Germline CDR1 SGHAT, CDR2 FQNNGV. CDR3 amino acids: CASSQDRDGEQFF. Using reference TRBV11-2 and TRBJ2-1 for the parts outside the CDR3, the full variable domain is EAGVAQSPRYKIIEKRQSVAFWCNPISGHATLYWYQQILGQGPKLLIQFQNNGVVDDSQLPKDRFSAERLKGVDSTLKIQPAKLEDSAVYLCASSQDRDGEQFFGPGTRLTVL.

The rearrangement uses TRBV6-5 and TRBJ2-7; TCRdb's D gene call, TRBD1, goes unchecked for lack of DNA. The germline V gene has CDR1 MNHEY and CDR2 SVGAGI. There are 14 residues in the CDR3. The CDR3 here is CASSYMGGLYEQYF.

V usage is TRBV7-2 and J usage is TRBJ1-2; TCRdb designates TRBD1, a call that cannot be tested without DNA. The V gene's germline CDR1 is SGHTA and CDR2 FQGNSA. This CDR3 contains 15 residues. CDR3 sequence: CASSTGQPNVYGYTF. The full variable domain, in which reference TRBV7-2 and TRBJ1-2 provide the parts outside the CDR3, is GAGVSQSPSNKVTEKGKDVELRCDPISGHTALYWYRQSLGQGLEFLIYFQGNSAPDKSGLPSDRFSAERTGGSVSTLTIQRTQQEDSAVYLCASSTGQPNVYGYTFGSGTRLTVV.

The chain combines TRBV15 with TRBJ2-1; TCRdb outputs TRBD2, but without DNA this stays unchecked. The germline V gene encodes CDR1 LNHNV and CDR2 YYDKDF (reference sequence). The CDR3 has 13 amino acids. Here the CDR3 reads CATSRDNGGEQFF.

CDR3 amino acids: CSARDRGDRENEQFF. The rearrangement links TRBV20-1 to TRBJ2-1; TCRdb picks TRBD1, but there is no DNA to check that call. The CDR3 consists of 15 residues. Germline loops: CDR1 DFQATT, CDR2 SNEGSKA (reference sequence).

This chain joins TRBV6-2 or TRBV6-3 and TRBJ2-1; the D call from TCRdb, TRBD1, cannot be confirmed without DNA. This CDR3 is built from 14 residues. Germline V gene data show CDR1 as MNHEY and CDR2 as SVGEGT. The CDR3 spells CASSYSDSRPSMVF.

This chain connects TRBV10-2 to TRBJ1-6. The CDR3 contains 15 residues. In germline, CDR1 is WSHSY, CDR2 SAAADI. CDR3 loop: CASSVLDLTYSPLHF.